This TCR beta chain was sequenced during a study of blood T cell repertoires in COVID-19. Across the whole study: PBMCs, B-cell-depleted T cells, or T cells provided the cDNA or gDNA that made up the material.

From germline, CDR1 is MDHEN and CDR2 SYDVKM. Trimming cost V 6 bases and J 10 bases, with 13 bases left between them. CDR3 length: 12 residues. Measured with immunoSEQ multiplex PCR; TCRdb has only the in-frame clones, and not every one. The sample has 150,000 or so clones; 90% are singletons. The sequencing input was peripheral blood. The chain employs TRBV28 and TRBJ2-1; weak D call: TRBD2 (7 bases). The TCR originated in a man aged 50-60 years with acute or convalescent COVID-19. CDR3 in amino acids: CASRSGGQEQFF. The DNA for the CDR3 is TGTGCCAGCAGATCCGGGGGGCAAGAGCAGTTCTTC.